These 17 T cell receptor beta chains were all obtained from the same sample, sequenced in a study of cytomegalovirus exposure and HLA in healthy donors. The PCR was carried out with 60 Vbeta primers and 13 Jbeta primers. Repertoires were generated with immunoSEQ multiplex PCR, while TCRdb's copy carries only in-frame clones and drops some. The sample contains around 130,000 clones, 80% of which appear only once. Material for sequencing was PBMCs. All receptors come from a man under 40 in good health and CMV-seronegative.

The CDR3 DNA follows: TGTGCCAGCTTAGGGGTTCACTCCTACAATGAGCAGTTCTTC. Translation gives CASLGVHSYNEQFF. The chain recombines TRBV7-9 with TRBJ2-1; perhaps TRBD1 as D (5 bases). Trimming left V 8 bases short and J 0 bases short, with 11 bases between. The germline V gene encodes CDR1 SEHNR and CDR2 FQNEAQ (reference sequence). The CDR3 runs to 14 residues.

This chain connects TRBV30 to TRBJ2-7; TRBD1 is a possible D gene (5 bases). The CDR3 runs 12 residues. Germline values: CDR1 GTSNPN, CDR2 SVGIG (reference sequence). V shed 4 bases and J shed 4 bases, with 11 bases lying between them. The CDR3 nucleotides read TGTGCCTGGACCTCGGACATTTACGAGCAGTACTTC. This gives the protein CAWTSDIYEQYF.

The V call is TRBV5-1, the J call TRBJ2-7; D possibly corresponds to TRBD2 (6 bases). Germline V gene sequence: CDR1 SGHRS, CDR2 YFSETQ. Trimming removed 1 base at V and 2 bases at J, with 10 bases between. The CDR3 spans 14 residues. The CDR3 DNA follows: TGCGCCAGCAGCTTGTCTAGCGAGACCTACGAGCAGTACTTC. This gives the protein CASSLSSETYEQYF.

The rearrangement uses TRBV5-1 and TRBJ2-7; TRBD2 matches at 9 bases. Germline CDR1 is SGHRS and CDR2 is YFSETQ. Germline trimming cut 4 bases from V and 2 bases from J; bases unmatched to any gene: 4. The CDR3 length is 14 residues. The CDR3 DNA follows: TGCGCCAGCAGCCCCGCGGGGGGGGCCTACGAGCAGTACTTC. As protein: CASSPAGGAYEQYF.

The V gene is TRBV6-5, the J gene TRBJ2-3; 13 bases align to TRBD2. CDR1 is MNHEY, CDR2 SVGAGI, per germline. The length of the CDR3 is 15 residues. V lost 6 bases and J lost 4; bases outside the gene matches: 4. The CDR3 here is CASRRTSGRPDTQYF. CDR3 nucleotides: TGTGCCAGCAGGCGGACTAGCGGGAGACCAGATACGCAGTATTTT.

The J gene is TRBJ2-7, the V gene TRBV5-6, with 7 bases lining up with TRBD1. The CDR3 is 13 amino acids. Per germline, CDR1 SGHDT and CDR2 YYEEEE. The J segment lost 3 bases and the V segment lost 2 bases, leaving 2 bases of the junction unmatched. DNA for the CDR3: TGTGCCAGCAGCTTCCACAGGGGCTACGAGCAGTACTTC. It specifies CASSFHRGYEQYF.

V gene TRBV7-2 combines with J gene TRBJ1-4, with D possibly matching TRBD1 (6 bases). V gave up 4 bases and J gave up 7 bases, with 16 bases separating them. This CDR3 has 15 amino acids. Germline V gives CDR1 SGHTA, CDR2 FQGNSA. CDR3: CASSYGQNRGEKLFF. In DNA form, the CDR3 reads TGTGCCAGCAGCTACGGACAGAACCGGGGTGAAAAACTGTTTTTT.

The rearrangement links TRBV4-2 to TRBJ2-3; 12 nucleotides agree with TRBD2. Germline values: CDR1 LGHNA, CDR2 YNFKEQ. After removal of 5 bases from V and 0 bases from J, the junction contained 9 bases not matched to a gene. The CDR3 length is 18 residues. The CDR3 loop reads CASSFRLAGVPSTDTQYF. DNA of the CDR3: TGTGCCAGCAGCTTCCGACTAGCGGGAGTCCCTAGCACAGATACGCAGTATTTT.

The V call is TRBV25-1, the J call TRBJ1-5; TRBD1 aligns across 7 bases. Germline assignment: CDR1 MGHDK and CDR2 SYGVNS. The CDR3 is made up of 18 amino acids. V was pared by 8 bases and J by 2 bases, with 18 bases of the junction left unmatched. The CDR3 bases are TGTGCCAGCCTTAACACACACAGGGGCCTTAATGGCAATCAGCCCCAGCATTTT. This sequence encodes CASLNTHRGLNGNQPQHF.

The CDR3 DNA follows: TGTGCCAGCAGTGAGGGGGGGGGACTGGGGAGTGAAAAACTGTTTTTT. It codes for CASSEGGGLGSEKLFF. This chain joins TRBV6-1 and TRBJ1-4, with a tentative D call TRBD1 (5 bases). This CDR3 is built from 16 residues. Trimming pared 3 bases from V and 7 bases from J, leaving 18 bases between. Germline V lookup: CDR1 MNHNS, CDR2 SASEGT.

The chain recombines TRBV10-3 with TRBJ2-5, with D possibly TRBD1 on 6 matching bases. CDR1 ENHRY and CDR2 SYGVKD come from the germline V gene. CDR3 length: 15 residues. The V end was cut by 0 bases, the J end by 5 bases, with 13 bases between. CDR3 DNA: TGTGCCATCAGTGAGTCGGCAGGGGTTCGTGAGACCCAGTACTTC. Translating it yields CAISESAGVRETQYF.

This chain uses TRBV4-1 with TRBJ2-5; 7 bases align to TRBD2. The germline V gene encodes CDR1 MGHRA and CDR2 YSYEKL. This CDR3 spans 16 amino acids. J was trimmed by 2 bases and V by 3 bases; bases with no gene match: 9. CDR3 sequence: CASSHPRARGQETQYF. CDR3 nucleotides: TGCGCCAGCAGCCACCCAAGGGCGCGGGGGCAAGAGACCCAGTACTTC.

This clone was picked up a small number of times. The genes are TRBV6-5 and TRBJ1-4, with a tentative D call TRBD1 (6 bases). CDR1 and CDR2 (germline): MNHEY, SVGAGI. This CDR3 is built from 15 residues. The V end was cut by 2 bases, the J end by 10 bases, with 17 bases between. The CDR3 coding sequence is TGTGCCAGCAGTTACCAACAGGGAGATGGTGGAAAACTGTTTTTT. Protein sequence: CASSYQQGDGGKLFF.

The chain couples TRBV6-5 to TRBJ2-1; no clear D gene. The CDR3 runs 11 residues. The germline gives CDR1 MNHEY, CDR2 SVGAGI. V lost 0 bases and J 12 bases, leaving 6 bases between the germline ends. CDR3 residues: CASSYSSTQFF. CDR3 in DNA: TGTGCCAGCAGTTACTCGAGTACGCAGTTCTTC.

The V call is TRBV19, the J call TRBJ1-3, with 7 bases fitting TRBD1. From germline, CDR1 is LNHDA and CDR2 SQIVND (reference sequence). The CDR3 is made up of 13 amino acids. Germline trimming cut 7 bases from V and 4 bases from J; bases unmatched to any gene: 4. The CDR3 reads CASTTGPGNTIYF. In nucleotides, the CDR3 is TGTGCCAGTACGACAGGGCCCGGAAACACCATATATTTT. The full variable domain, with the rest looked up from reference TRBV19 and TRBJ1-3, is DGGITQSPKYLFRKEGQNVTLSCEQNLNHDAMYWYRQDPGQGLRLIYYSQIVNDFQKGDIAEGYSVSREKKESFPLTVTSAQKNPTAFYLCASTTGPGNTIYFGEGSWLTVV.

This clone was seen a single time. The V call is TRBV5-1, the J call TRBJ2-3, with a possible D match to TRBD2 (5 bases). The V gene's germline CDR1 is SGHRS and CDR2 YFSETQ. CDR3 size: 14 residues. The V gene lost 4 bases and the J gene lost 5 bases, with 14 bases spanning the gap. The CDR3 sequence is CASSPQAEGDTQYF. The DNA of the CDR3 is TGCGCCAGCAGCCCCCAAGCGGAAGGAGATACGCAGTATTTT.

The chain is built from TRBV7-9 and TRBJ2-7, with D possibly TRBD1 on 6 matching bases. Germline values: CDR1 SEHNR, CDR2 FQNEAQ (reference sequence). This CDR3 is built from 12 residues. The V end lost 5 bases, the J end lost 4 bases, and 9 bases lay between the germline ends. CDR3 nucleotides: TGTGCCAGCAGCAGCACAGGGTACGAGCAGTACTTC. Translated, it gives CASSSTGYEQYF.